These T cell receptor beta chains were read from a single sample in a study of blood T cell repertoires in COVID-19. Profiled with immunoSEQ multiplex PCR; TCRdb holds only in-frame clones, not every one. The table has tens of thousands of clones, roughly 90% seen once. The source material was peripheral blood. Every receptor here comes from a woman aged 80 or over with active COVID-19. Both conserved end residues are part of each CDR3. D genes are given only for firm matches. Some rows mark clone size as missing; the rest say once, few, many or name a class of expanded clone.

d_call clone_size j_call v_call cdr3_aa cdr3_nt
TRBD1 - TRBJ2-7 TRBV3-1/TRBV3-2 CASRGTAYEQYF TGTGCCAGCAGGGGGACAGCCTACGAGCAGTACTTC
- - TRBJ1-5 TRBV10-3 CAISQGLGQPQHF TGTGCCATCAGCCAGGGGTTGGGGCAGCCCCAGCATTTT
- - TRBJ2-5 TRBV4-3 CASSQDGRWQETQYF TGCGCCAGCAGCCAAGATGGCCGCTGGCAAGAGACCCAGTACTTC
TRBD1 - TRBJ1-1 TRBV9 CASSVGQGNTEAFF TGTGCCAGCAGCGTCGGACAGGGAAACACTGAAGCTTTCTTT
- - TRBJ1-2 TRBV4-2 CASSQPAAPGARGYTF TGTGCCAGCAGCCAGCCCGCTGCCCCAGGGGCTCGGGGCTACACCTTC
- - TRBJ2-5 TRBV5-6 CASSRRAGQGETQYF TGTGCCAGCAGCCGACGTGCTGGGCAGGGGGAGACCCAGTACTTC
TRBD2 once TRBJ2-5 TRBV6-6 CASSPPLGTSGGAKETQYF TGTGCCAGCAGTCCTCCTCTCGGGACTAGCGGGGGGGCTAAAGAGACCCAGTACTTC
TRBD2 - TRBJ2-7 TRBV7-2 CASSSYLAGGPTREQYF TGTGCCAGCAGCTCCTACTTAGCGGGGGGCCCGACTCGCGAGCAGTACTTC
- - TRBJ1-4 TRBV6-6 CASSYVLLLTNEKLFF TGTGCCAGCAGTTACGTACTCTTACTAACTAATGAAAAACTGTTTTTT
- - TRBJ1-6 TRBV4-3 CASSQDQSSYNSPLHF TGCGCCAGCAGCCAAGATCAGTCCTCCTATAATTCACCCCTCCACTTT
- - TRBJ1-2 TRBV6-2/TRBV6-3 CASSYPRDTYYGYTF TGTGCCAGCAGTTACCCCCGGGACACCTATTATGGCTACACCTTC
TRBD2 - TRBJ2-5 TRBV2 CASKRAGERQETQYF TGTGCCAGCAAAAGAGCGGGGGAGAGACAAGAGACCCAGTACTTC
- - TRBJ2-3 TRBV18 CASSPGRTGADTQYF TGTGCCAGCTCACCAGGCCGGACTGGGGCAGATACGCAGTATTTT
TRBD1 - TRBJ1-6 TRBV25-1 CASSDPRGGAYNSPLHF TGTGCCAGCAGTGATCCCCGAGGGGGCGCCTATAATTCACCCCTCCACTTT
TRBD2 once TRBJ2-1 TRBV5-1 CASSIGTSGGFNEQFF TGCGCCAGCAGCATCGGGACTAGCGGGGGGTTTAATGAGCAGTTCTTC
- - TRBJ2-4 TRBV7-2 CASSLVGGGRNIQYF TGTGCCAGCAGCTTAGTGGGTGGGGGCCGAAACATTCAGTACTTC
- - TRBJ1-3 TRBV21-1 CASSKREDRLISGNTIYF TGTGCCAGCAGCAAAAGGGAGGACAGGTTGATCTCTGGAAACACCATATATTTT
- - TRBJ2-2 TRBV7-2 CASSPRGTGELFF TGTGCCAGCAGCCCAAGAGGGACCGGGGAGCTGTTTTTT
- - TRBJ2-6 TRBV7-2 CASSVAGANVLTF TGTGCCAGCAGCGTCGCTGGGGCCAACGTCCTGACTTTC
- - TRBJ1-1 TRBV6-6 CASRRGGGNTEAFF TGTGCCAGCAGAAGAGGGGGGGGGAACACTGAAGCTTTCTTT
- - TRBJ2-1 TRBV2 CASSESNSYNEQFF TGTGCCAGCAGTGAAAGCAACTCCTACAATGAGCAGTTCTTC
- - TRBJ1-2 TRBV18 CASSAAGTSNYGYTF TGTGCCAGCTCCGCTGCGGGGACTTCTAACTATGGCTACACCTTC
- - TRBJ1-6 TRBV5-3 CARSLSARGCPNSPLHF TGTGCCAGAAGCTTGTCGGCCAGGGGATGCCCTAATTCACCCCTCCACTTT